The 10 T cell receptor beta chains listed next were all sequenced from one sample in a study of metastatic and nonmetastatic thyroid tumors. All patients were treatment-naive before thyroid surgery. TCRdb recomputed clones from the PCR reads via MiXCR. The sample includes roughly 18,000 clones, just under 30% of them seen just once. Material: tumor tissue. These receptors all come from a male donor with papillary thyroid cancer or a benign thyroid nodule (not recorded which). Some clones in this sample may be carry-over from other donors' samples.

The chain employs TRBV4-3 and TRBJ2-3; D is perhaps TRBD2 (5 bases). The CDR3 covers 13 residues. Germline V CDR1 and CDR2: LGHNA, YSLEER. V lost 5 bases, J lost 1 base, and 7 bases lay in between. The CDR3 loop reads CASSLRGTDTQYF. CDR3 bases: TGCGCCAGCAGCTTGAGGGGCACAGATACGCAGTATTTT.

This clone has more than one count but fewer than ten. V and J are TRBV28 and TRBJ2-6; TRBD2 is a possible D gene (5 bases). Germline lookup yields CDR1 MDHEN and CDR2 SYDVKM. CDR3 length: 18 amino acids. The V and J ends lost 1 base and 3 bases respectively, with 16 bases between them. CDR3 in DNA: TGTGCCAGCAGTTTATTAAGGTTTGGAGACTATGGGGCCAACGTCCTGACTTTC. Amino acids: CASSLLRFGDYGANVLTF.

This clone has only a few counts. DNA of the CDR3: TGTGCCAGCAGTGAAACCGGTCTAGAGACCCAGTACTTC. It yields the protein CASSETGLETQYF. The chain links TRBV6-1 to TRBJ2-5, with D unresolved. Trimming removed 2 bases at V and 4 bases at J, with 8 bases between. There are 13 residues in the CDR3. Germline assignment: CDR1 MNHNS and CDR2 SASEGT.

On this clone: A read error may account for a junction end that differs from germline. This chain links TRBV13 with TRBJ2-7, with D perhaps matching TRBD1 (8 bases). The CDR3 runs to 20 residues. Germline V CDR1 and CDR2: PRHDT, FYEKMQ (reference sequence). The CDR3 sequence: CASSLTPGTDRGGFGYEQCF. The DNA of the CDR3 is TGTGCCAGCAGCCTAACGCCCGGAACTGACAGGGGAGGGTTCGGCTACGAGCAGTGCTTC.

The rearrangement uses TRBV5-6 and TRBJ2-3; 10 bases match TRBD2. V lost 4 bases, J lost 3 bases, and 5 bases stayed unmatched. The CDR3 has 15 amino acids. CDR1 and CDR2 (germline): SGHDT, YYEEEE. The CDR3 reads CASSGSGRGTDTQYF. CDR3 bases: TGTGCCAGCAGCGGGAGCGGGAGGGGGACAGATACGCAGTATTTT.

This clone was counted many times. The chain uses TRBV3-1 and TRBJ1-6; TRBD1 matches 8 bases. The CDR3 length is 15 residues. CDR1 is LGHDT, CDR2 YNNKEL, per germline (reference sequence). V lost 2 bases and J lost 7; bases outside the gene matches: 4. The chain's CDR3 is CASSQQGASNSPLHF. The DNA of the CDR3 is TGTGCCAGCAGCCAACAGGGGGCGTCGAATTCACCCCTCCACTTT.

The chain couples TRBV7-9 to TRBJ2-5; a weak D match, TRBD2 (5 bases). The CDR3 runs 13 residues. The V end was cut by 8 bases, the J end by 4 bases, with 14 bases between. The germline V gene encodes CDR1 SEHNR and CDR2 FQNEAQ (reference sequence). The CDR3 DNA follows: TGTGCCAGCGGACTGGTGGGGTTAGAGACCCAGTACTTC. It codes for CASGLVGLETQYF.

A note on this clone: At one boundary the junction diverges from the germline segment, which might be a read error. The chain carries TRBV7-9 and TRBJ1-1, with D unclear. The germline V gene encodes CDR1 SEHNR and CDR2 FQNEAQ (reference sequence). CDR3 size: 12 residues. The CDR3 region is CAISPRPTESFF. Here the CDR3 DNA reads TGTGCCATCAGCCCAAGGCCCACTGAATCTTTCTTT.

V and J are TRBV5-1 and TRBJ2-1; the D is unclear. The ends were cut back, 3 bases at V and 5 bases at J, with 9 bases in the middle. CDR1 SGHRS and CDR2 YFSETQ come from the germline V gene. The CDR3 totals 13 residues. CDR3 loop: CASSSDPDNEQFF. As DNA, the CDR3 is TGCGCCAGCAGCTCAGACCCTGACAATGAGCAGTTCTTC.

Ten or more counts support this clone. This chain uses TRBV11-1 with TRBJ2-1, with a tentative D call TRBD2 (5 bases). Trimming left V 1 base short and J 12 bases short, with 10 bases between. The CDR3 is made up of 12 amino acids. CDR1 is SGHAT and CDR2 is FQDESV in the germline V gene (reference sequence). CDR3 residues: CASSLGAAGQFF. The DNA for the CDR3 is TGTGCCAGCAGCTTAGGGGCCGCGGGGCAGTTCTTC. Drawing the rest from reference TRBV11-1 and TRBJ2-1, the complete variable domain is EAEVAQSPRYKITEKSQAVAFWCDPISGHATLYWYRQILGQGPELLVQFQDESVVDDSQLPKDRFSAERLKGVDSTLKIQPAELGDSAMYLCASSLGAAGQFFGPGTRLTVL.